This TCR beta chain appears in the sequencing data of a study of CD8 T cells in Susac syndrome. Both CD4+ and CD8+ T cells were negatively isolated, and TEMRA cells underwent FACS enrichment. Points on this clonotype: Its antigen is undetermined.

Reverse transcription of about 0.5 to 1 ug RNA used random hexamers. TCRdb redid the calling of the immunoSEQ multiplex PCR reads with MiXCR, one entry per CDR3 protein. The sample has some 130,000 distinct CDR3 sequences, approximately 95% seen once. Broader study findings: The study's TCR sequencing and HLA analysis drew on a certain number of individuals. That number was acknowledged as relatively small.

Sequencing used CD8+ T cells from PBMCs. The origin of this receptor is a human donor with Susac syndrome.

In DNA form, the CDR3 reads TGTGCCAGCCTGTCTATCGACAGGGGTTTGACCGGGGAGCTGTTTTTT. Amino acid sequence: CASLSIDRGLTGELFF. The chain carries TRBV28 and TRBJ2-2; 8 bases map to TRBD1. Trimming at V came to 8 bases and at J to 5 bases, leaving 13 bases not matched to a gene. This CDR3 has 16 residues. Germline CDR1 is MDHEN and CDR2 is SYDVKM.